Sequencing of this T cell receptor beta chain was carried out in a study of shared clonotypes between healthy human individuals. TCRdb's table, derived via immunoSEQ multiplex PCR, lists solely in-frame clones and lacks some. Found here are hundreds of thousands of clones, around 72% of them singletons; the top ten hold approximately 1.6%. The CDR3 consists of 14 residues. The V gene end was trimmed by 2 bases and the J gene end by 6 bases; junction bases not matched to a gene: 6. CDR1 is MDHEN, CDR2 SYDVKM, per germline. V is TRBV28 and J is TRBJ1-1; 7 bases map to TRBD1. This clonotype was sampled from a woman aged 25 to 39 in good health. Material for sequencing was memory CD4+ T cells sorted from blood. Subset specified: CD45RA-negative fraction. CDR3 amino acids: CASSLDRESAEAFF. In nucleotides, the CDR3 is TGTGCCAGCAGTTTAGACAGGGAAAGCGCTGAAGCTTTCTTT.